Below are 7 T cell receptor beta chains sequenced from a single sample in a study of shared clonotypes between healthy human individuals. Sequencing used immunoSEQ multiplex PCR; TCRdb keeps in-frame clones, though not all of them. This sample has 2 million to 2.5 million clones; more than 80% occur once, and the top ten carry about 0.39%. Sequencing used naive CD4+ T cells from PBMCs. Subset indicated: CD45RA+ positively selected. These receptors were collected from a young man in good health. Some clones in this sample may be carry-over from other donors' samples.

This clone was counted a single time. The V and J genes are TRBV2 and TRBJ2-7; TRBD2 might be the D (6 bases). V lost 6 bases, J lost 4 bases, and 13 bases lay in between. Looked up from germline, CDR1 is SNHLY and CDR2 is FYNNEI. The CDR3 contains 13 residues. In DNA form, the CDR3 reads TGTGCCAGCAGGGGGGGTCTTCAGTACGAGCAGTACTTC. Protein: CASRGGLQYEQYF.

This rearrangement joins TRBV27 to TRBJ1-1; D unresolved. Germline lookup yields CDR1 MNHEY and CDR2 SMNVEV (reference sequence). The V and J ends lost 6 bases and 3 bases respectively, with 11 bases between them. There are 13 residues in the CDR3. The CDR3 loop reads CASSPHVDTEAFF. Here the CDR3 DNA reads TGTGCCAGCAGCCCTCATGTGGACACTGAAGCTTTCTTT.

As DNA, the CDR3 is TGTGCCAGCTCCAACGGGAATATCAATCAGCCCCAGCATTTT. It is translated as CASSNGNINQPQHF. This chain connects TRBV18 to TRBJ1-5; no definite D call. In germline, CDR1 is KGHSH, CDR2 LQKENI. The CDR3 runs to 14 residues. V was trimmed by 6 bases and J by 3 bases, leaving 12 bases between them.

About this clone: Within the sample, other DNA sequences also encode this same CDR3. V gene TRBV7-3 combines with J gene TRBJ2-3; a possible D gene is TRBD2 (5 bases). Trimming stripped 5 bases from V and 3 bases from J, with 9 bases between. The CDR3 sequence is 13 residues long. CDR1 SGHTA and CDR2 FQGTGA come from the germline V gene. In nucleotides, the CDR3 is TGTGCCAGCAGCCCCCGGGGTACAGATACGCAGTATTTT. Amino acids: CASSPRGTDTQYF.

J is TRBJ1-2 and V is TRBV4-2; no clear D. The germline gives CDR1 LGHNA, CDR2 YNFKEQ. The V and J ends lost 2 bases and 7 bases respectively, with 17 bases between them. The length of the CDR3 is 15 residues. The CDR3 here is CASSQHSRVFSGYTF. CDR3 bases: TGTGCCAGCAGCCAACACTCAAGGGTGTTTAGTGGCTACACCTTC.

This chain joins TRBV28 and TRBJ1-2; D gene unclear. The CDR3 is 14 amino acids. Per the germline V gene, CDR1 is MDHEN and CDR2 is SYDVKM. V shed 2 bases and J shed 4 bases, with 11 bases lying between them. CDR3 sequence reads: CASSLEVGVYGYTF. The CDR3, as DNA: TGTGCCAGCAGTTTAGAGGTGGGAGTCTATGGCTACACCTTC.

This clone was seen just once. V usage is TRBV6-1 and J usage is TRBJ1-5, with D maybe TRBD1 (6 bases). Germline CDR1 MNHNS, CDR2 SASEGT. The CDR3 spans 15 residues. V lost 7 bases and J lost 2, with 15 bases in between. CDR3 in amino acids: CASTPGTLGNQPQHF. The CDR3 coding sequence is TGTGCCAGCACTCCCGGGACATTGGGCAATCAGCCCCAGCATTTT.